This passage covers 20 T cell receptor beta chains from one sample sequenced in a study of early T cells in non-severe SARS-CoV-2 infection. MiXCR, applied by TCRdb to the 5' RACE reads, yields one record per CDR3 protein. The sample holds about 55,000 distinct CDR3 sequences, under 8% seen once. This material consisted of whole blood, taken at baseline. Receptors originate from an adult who was a healthcare worker with PCR-confirmed SARS-CoV-2 infection or an uninfected control (not recorded which).

This clonotype was counted many times. The chain links TRBV18 to TRBJ2-1; tentatively, D is TRBD2 (6 bases). Germline V gene lookup returns CDR1 KGHSH and CDR2 LQKENI. The CDR3 loop spans 16 amino acids. V was pared by 4 bases and J by 10 bases, with 23 bases between. As DNA, the CDR3 is TGTGCCAGCTCACGACCTGACTTTGAGCTCGGGAGCGAGCAGTTCTTC. Translated, it gives CASSRPDFELGSEQFF.

V usage is TRBV6-2 or TRBV6-3 and J usage is TRBJ2-3, with D perhaps TRBD1 (5 bases). Trimming pared 7 bases from V and 4 bases from J, leaving 15 bases between. Germline CDR1 MNHEY, CDR2 SVGEGT. This CDR3 contains 14 residues. This CDR3 reads CASKRGLIADTQYF. DNA for the CDR3: TGTGCCAGCAAAAGGGGCCTCATCGCAGATACGCAGTATTTT.

This clonotype was detected only a few times. The J gene is TRBJ2-3, the V gene TRBV9; D is possibly TRBD2 (5 bases). Trimming stripped 3 bases from V and 2 bases from J, with 13 bases between. The CDR3 sequence is 15 residues long. Germline V gene data show CDR1 as SGDLS and CDR2 as YYNGEE. The chain's CDR3 is CASSERAVPTDTQYF. As DNA, the CDR3 is TGTGCCAGCAGCGAAAGAGCGGTACCCACAGATACGCAGTATTTT.

On this clonotype itself: Being one base from a much bigger clone, this may be a read error. This chain joins TRBV2 and TRBJ2-7; D is uncertain. The CDR3 consists of 12 residues. In germline, CDR1 is SNHLY, CDR2 FYNNEI. Trimming pared 10 bases from V and 2 bases from J, leaving 12 bases between. CDR3 region: CANVWLTYEQYF. The CDR3, as DNA: TGTGCCAACGTATGGCTAACCTACGAGCAGTACTTC.

This clonotype was recorded a few times. V and J are TRBV6-2 or TRBV6-3 and TRBJ2-7; D possibly corresponds to TRBD2 (6 bases). V lost 5 bases and J lost 4, with 18 bases in between. This CDR3 comprises 15 residues. CDR1 and CDR2 (germline): MNHEY, SVGEGT. The chain's CDR3 is CASSDRQAGSYEQYF. The CDR3 coding sequence is TGTGCCAGCAGTGACCGGCAGGCGGGGTCTTACGAGCAGTACTTC.

This clonotype has at least ten counts. The chain combines TRBV29-1 with TRBJ1-3, with D maybe TRBD1 (5 bases). Germline-derived CDR1 and CDR2 are SQVTM and ANQGSEA. Trimming shortened V by 6 bases and J by 3 bases, and 9 bases separated the two germline ends. The CDR3 has 12 amino acids. Here the CDR3 reads CSVRDGGNTIYF. CDR3 nucleotides: TGCAGCGTCAGGGACGGTGGAAACACCATATATTTT.

This clonotype has at least ten counts. The V gene is TRBV7-9, the J gene TRBJ1-1; a weak D match, TRBD1 (6 bases). The CDR3 consists of 13 residues. Germline V gene sequence: CDR1 SEHNR, CDR2 FQNEAQ (reference sequence). V was pared by 0 bases and J by 11 bases, with 13 bases between. CDR3 nucleotides: TGTGCCAGCAGCTTAGCGGGGGCCCCGGCGGCTTTCTTT. Translated, it gives CASSLAGAPAAFF.

There are many counts of this clonotype. The V call is TRBV6-5, the J call TRBJ1-1; D possibly corresponds to TRBD1 (6 bases). The V gene lost 4 bases and the J gene lost 0 bases, with 21 bases spanning the gap. Per the germline V gene, CDR1 is MNHEY and CDR2 is SVGAGI. The CDR3 covers 18 residues. CDR3 protein: CASSWDPIQGSMNTEAFF. DNA for the CDR3: TGTGCCAGCAGTTGGGACCCCATTCAGGGGTCCATGAACACTGAAGCTTTCTTT.

Many counts were recorded for this clonotype. J is TRBJ2-7 and V is TRBV7-2; no firm D call. CDR1 SGHTA and CDR2 FQGNSA come from the germline V gene. Trimming cost V 5 bases and J 2 bases, with 10 bases left between them. The CDR3 covers 13 residues. The CDR3 loop reads CASSLSPTYEQYF. CDR3 coding DNA: TGTGCCAGCAGCCTCTCCCCCACCTACGAGCAGTACTTC.

This clonotype was seen many times. The rearrangement links TRBV19 to TRBJ2-3; 13 bases align to TRBD2. The CDR3 is made up of 17 amino acids. Germline V gives CDR1 LNHDA, CDR2 SQIVND (reference sequence). V gave up 5 bases and J gave up 6 bases; unmatched junction bases: 11. CDR3 residues: CASSWPGLAGQEDTQYF. In DNA, the CDR3 is TGTGCCAGTAGTTGGCCGGGACTAGCGGGACAAGAGGATACGCAGTATTTT. The whole variable domain, filled in from reference TRBV19 and TRBJ2-3, reads DGGITQSPKYLFRKEGQNVTLSCEQNLNHDAMYWYRQDPGQGLRLIYYSQIVNDFQKGDIAEGYSVSREKKESFPLTVTSAQKNPTAFYLCASSWPGLAGQEDTQYFGPGTRLTVL.

The chain has TRBV27 and TRBJ1-1, with D hard to call. Germline lookup yields CDR1 MNHEY and CDR2 SMNVEV (reference sequence). This CDR3 contains 13 residues. With 3 bases removed from V and 1 base from J, the gap between germline ends came to 6 bases. CDR3 DNA sequence: TGTGCCAGCAGTTTCGGCGAGAACACTGAAGCTTTCTTT. This sequence encodes CASSFGENTEAFF.

This clonotype was found many times. V is TRBV29-1 and J is TRBJ1-1, with D perhaps TRBD1 (5 bases). Trimming removed 3 bases from V and 10 bases from J, with 12 bases in between. The CDR3 spans 11 residues. Germline values: CDR1 SQVTM, CDR2 ANQGSEA. Here the CDR3 DNA reads TGCAGCGTTGATGCGGACATTATAGCTTTCTTT. This encodes CSVDADIIAFF.

This clonotype was seen at least ten times. This chain uses TRBV18 with TRBJ2-7; 12 bases align to TRBD2. CDR1 and CDR2 (germline): KGHSH, LQKENI. The V gene end was trimmed by 3 bases and the J gene end by 4 bases; junction bases not matched to a gene: 7. This CDR3 spans 16 amino acids. CDR3 in amino acids: CASSPRGTSGLYEQYF. The CDR3, as DNA: TGTGCCAGCTCACCTAGGGGGACTAGCGGGTTGTACGAGCAGTACTTC. The full variable domain, rest sourced from reference TRBV18 and TRBJ2-7, is NAGVMQNPRHLVRRRGQEARLRCSPMKGHSHVYWYRQLPEEGLKFMVYLQKENIIDESGMPKERFSAEFPKEGPSILRIQQVVRGDSAAYFCASSPRGTSGLYEQYFGPGTRLTVT.

This clonotype was detected ten times or more. The rearrangement joins TRBV19 to TRBJ1-5; D uncertain. Trimming stripped 3 bases from V and 2 bases from J, with 11 bases between. This CDR3 has 15 residues. Germline V lookup: CDR1 LNHDA, CDR2 SQIVND (reference sequence). This CDR3 is CASSMGSYRNQPQHF. CDR3 nucleotide sequence: TGTGCCAGTAGTATGGGGTCGTACCGCAATCAGCCCCAGCATTTT.

This clonotype has just a few counts. This chain connects TRBV27 to TRBJ1-1; the match to TRBD1 covers 7 bases. The CDR3 extends over 14 amino acids. Trimming at V came to 8 bases and at J to 4 bases, leaving 10 bases not matched to a gene. CDR1 and CDR2 (germline): MNHEY, SMNVEV (reference sequence). CDR3 bases: TGTGCCAGCGGAAACCGACAGGGATCCACTGAAGCTTTCTTT. This sequence encodes CASGNRQGSTEAFF.

The chain has TRBV18 and TRBJ1-6, with 9 bases matching TRBD1. The V and J ends lost 3 bases and 8 bases, in that order; junction bases with no gene match: 5. The germline CDR1 and CDR2 sequences are KGHSH and LQKENI. The CDR3 contains 15 residues. CDR3 residues: CASSPTGQGYSPLHF. In DNA form, the CDR3 reads TGTGCCAGCTCACCTACGGGACAGGGTTATTCACCCCTCCACTTT.

This clonotype was observed a few times. The genes are TRBV29-1 and TRBJ1-1; 10 bases fit TRBD1. The J segment lost 4 bases and the V segment lost 6 bases, leaving 5 bases of the junction unmatched. This CDR3 has 13 amino acids. Per germline, CDR1 SQVTM and CDR2 ANQGSEA. As DNA, the CDR3 is TGCAGCGTCGCGGGACAGGGGACCACTGAAGCTTTCTTT. Translating gives CSVAGQGTTEAFF.

J is TRBJ1-3 and V is TRBV12-3 or TRBV12-4; 9 bases agree with TRBD1. This CDR3 comprises 14 residues. The J segment lost 4 bases and the V segment lost 8 bases, leaving 6 bases of the junction unmatched. CDR3 region: CASGDREEGNTIYF. The DNA for the CDR3 is TGTGCCAGCGGGGACAGGGAAGAGGGAAACACCATATATTTT.

In this sample, this clonotype turned up a few times. This chain joins TRBV7-2 and TRBJ2-3; D is ambiguous. Deletions cut 3 bases from V and 3 bases from J, with 13 bases between. Germline CDR1 SGHTA, CDR2 FQGNSA. This CDR3 has 15 amino acids. The CDR3 reads CASSFLVEVTDTQYF. The CDR3 bases are TGTGCCAGCAGCTTTCTAGTCGAGGTAACAGATACGCAGTATTTT.

This clonotype has a count of ten or more. The rearrangement joins TRBV14 to TRBJ2-1; TRBD2 is a possible D gene (7 bases). Germline V CDR1 and CDR2: SGHDN, FVKESK. The CDR3 is made up of 14 amino acids. Trimming stripped 2 bases from V and 10 bases from J, with 15 bases between. The CDR3 spells CASSQSTGGQEQFF. Here the CDR3 DNA reads TGTGCCAGCAGCCAATCAACGGGGGGCCAAGAGCAGTTCTTC.